In this sample, the clone carrying this TCR beta chain turned up many times. Its antigen is still unknown. Between the trimmed V and J ends, which lost 7 bases and 4 bases, there was a span of 10 bases. Germline values: CDR1 LNHDA, CDR2 SQIVND (reference sequence). The CDR3 is 13 residues long. The source of the sample is a study of CD8+CD57+ T cells in acquired aplastic anemia. It was patients with CD8+CD57+ cell expansion by flow cytometry who were chosen for sequencing. Genomic DNA, the template, was used for profiling of the TCR beta VDJ and CDR3. One entry per CDR3 protein, called by TCRdb with MiXCR from the reads. The data hold under 200,000 distinct CDR3 sequences, with around 52% observed a single time. Points from the study as a whole: In common between the patients and the controls were some 28 CD8+ CDR3 sequences.

The source material was sorted CD4+, CD8+, or CD8+CD57+ T cells (not recorded which) from PBMCs. This chain connects TRBV19 to TRBJ2-2, with D maybe TRBD1 (6 bases). The clonotype was recovered from a human donor with aplastic anemia. CDR3 residues: CASKDRTTGELFF. CDR3 coding DNA: TGTGCCAGTAAAGACAGGACCACCGGGGAGCTGTTTTTT.